The 4 T cell receptor beta chains below were found in one sample sequenced in a study of cytomegalovirus exposure and HLA in healthy donors. The PCR used 60 Vbeta and 13 Jbeta primers. Using immunoSEQ multiplex PCR, the repertoire was profiled, and TCRdb retains in-frame clones only, with some absent. Of 110,000 to 150,000 clones in the sample, approximately 78% were seen once. Sequencing used PBMCs. These receptors were collected from a female donor in good health and CMV-seronegative.

This clone occurred a few times. V and J are TRBV19 and TRBJ1-5; D gene uncertain. Germline CDR1 reads LNHDA; CDR2 reads SQIVND (reference sequence). V gave up 3 bases and J gave up 1 base, with 10 bases separating them. The CDR3 length is 15 residues. CDR3 amino acids: CASSIFYESNQPQHF. CDR3 in DNA: TGTGCCAGTAGTATTTTCTACGAGAGCAATCAGCCCCAGCATTTT.

The chain couples TRBV11-3 to TRBJ2-1; 7 bases map to TRBD1. V shed 5 bases, J shed 6 bases, and the junction held 13 bases outside the gene matches. The CDR3 runs 16 residues. CDR1 SGHNT and CDR2 YENEEA come from the germline V gene. The CDR3 is CASSLSTGAALNEQFF. The CDR3 DNA follows: TGTGCCAGCAGCCTCTCTACAGGGGCCGCTCTCAATGAGCAGTTCTTC.

This clone appeared a few times. CDR3 in DNA: TGCGCCAGCAGGAGCCGGGAGAACACTGAAGCTTTCTTT. Translated, it gives CASRSRENTEAFF. The chain carries TRBV5-1 and TRBJ1-1; D gene unclear. The germline gives CDR1 SGHRS, CDR2 YFSETQ. The CDR3 is 13 amino acids. Trimming took 5 bases from V and 1 from J, leaving 9 bases between them.

This sequence joins TRBV28 and TRBJ2-5; 8 bases agree with TRBD2. This CDR3 region has 17 residues. Germline V gives CDR1 MDHEN, CDR2 SYDVKM. Trimming took 7 bases from V and 4 from J; bases not matched to a gene: 17. CDR3 protein: CASTLRGGGNRVETQYF. Here the CDR3 DNA reads TGTGCCAGCACGTTACGGGGCGGGGGGAATCGAGTAGAGACCCAGTACTTC.